The present TCR beta chain was sequenced within a study of T cells in Graves' hyperthyroidism and ophthalmopathy. There were TCR beta CDR3 regions amplified from RNA transcripts. First-round RT-PCR targeting the TCR CDR3 was performed with the HTBI primer set. TCRdb re-called the multiplex PCR reads with MiXCR, one entry per CDR3 protein. This sample has almost 600,000 distinct CDR3 sequences, with about 45% found just once. There are many counts of this clonotype. The receptor was isolated from a woman aged 18-29 years with Graves' hyperthyroidism. The sequencing sample was made of peripheral blood or thyroid tissue (not recorded which).

The CDR3 bases are TGCAGTGCTAGGAGGCTAGCCTTGTACGAGCAGTACTTC. It translates to CSARRLALYEQYF. The V and J genes are TRBV20-1 and TRBJ2-7, with a tentative D call TRBD2 (5 bases). The V end lost 3 bases, the J end lost 4 bases, and 13 bases lay between the germline ends. Germline-derived CDR1 and CDR2 are DFQATT and SNEGSKA (reference sequence). There are 13 residues in the CDR3.